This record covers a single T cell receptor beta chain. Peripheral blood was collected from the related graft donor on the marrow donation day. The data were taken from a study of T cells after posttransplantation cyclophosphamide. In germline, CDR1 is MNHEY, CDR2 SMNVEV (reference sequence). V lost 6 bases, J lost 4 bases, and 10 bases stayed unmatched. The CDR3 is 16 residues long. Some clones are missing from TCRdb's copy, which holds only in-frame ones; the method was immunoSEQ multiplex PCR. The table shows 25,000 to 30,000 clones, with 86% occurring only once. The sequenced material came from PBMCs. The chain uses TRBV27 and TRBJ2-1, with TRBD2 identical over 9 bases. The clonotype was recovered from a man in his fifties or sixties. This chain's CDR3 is CASREIAGALYNEQFF. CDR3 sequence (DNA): TGTGCCAGCAGAGAGATAGCGGGAGCGTTGTACAATGAGCAGTTCTTC.